This T cell receptor beta chain was sequenced in a study of blood T cell repertoires in COVID-19. Profiled with immunoSEQ multiplex PCR; TCRdb holds only in-frame clones, not every one. The sample yields under 500,000 clones, 85% to 90% seen once. The CDR3 covers 14 residues. Germline V gives CDR1 MNHEY, CDR2 SVGAGI. With 8 bases removed from V and 0 bases from J, the gap between germline ends came to 12 bases. The V call is TRBV6-5, the J call TRBJ2-3, with a weak D call TRBD2 (5 bases). The source of this sequence is a woman in her thirties with acute or convalescent COVID-19. Sequencing used peripheral blood. CDR3 amino acids: CASQKGGSTDTQYF. The CDR3 DNA reads as TGTGCCAGCCAAAAAGGCGGGAGCACAGATACGCAGTATTTT.